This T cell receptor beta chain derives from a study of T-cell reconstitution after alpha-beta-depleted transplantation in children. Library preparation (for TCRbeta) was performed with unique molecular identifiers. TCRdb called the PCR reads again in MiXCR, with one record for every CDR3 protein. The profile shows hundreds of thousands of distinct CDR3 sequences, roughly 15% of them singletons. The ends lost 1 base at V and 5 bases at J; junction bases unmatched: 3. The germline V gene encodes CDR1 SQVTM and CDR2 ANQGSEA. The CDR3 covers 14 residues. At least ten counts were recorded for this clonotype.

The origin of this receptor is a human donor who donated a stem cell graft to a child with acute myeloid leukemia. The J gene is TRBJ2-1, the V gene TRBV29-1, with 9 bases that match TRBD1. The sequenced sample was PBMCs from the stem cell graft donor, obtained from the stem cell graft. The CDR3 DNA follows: TGCAGCGTTGAAGGGACAGGGGCCGACAATGAGCAGTTCTTC. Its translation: CSVEGTGADNEQFF.